Following are 27 T cell receptor beta chains from one sample sequenced in a study of shared clonotypes between healthy human individuals. Clones were read by immunoSEQ multiplex PCR, and TCRdb kept only the in-frame ones, dropping some. The sample gives about 2,100,000 clones, about 92% of which show up once; approximately 1.7% is in the top ten. The naive CD8 population came from CD45RO-negative cells selected for CCR7, without terminally differentiated effector memory CD45RA+ cells. Sequenced input: naive CD8+ T cells from PBMCs. The receptors were sampled from a young man in good health. Some clones in this sample may be carry-over from other donors' samples.

The J gene is TRBJ1-1, the V gene TRBV12-2. TRBV12-2 is noted as a pseudogene. CDR3 length: 13 amino acids. The CDR3 reads CASRLPGRAEAFF. In nucleotides, the CDR3 is TGTGCAAGTCGCCTTCCCGGCCGCGCTGAAGCTTTCTTT.

The rearrangement joins TRBV7-6 to TRBJ2-3; D is possibly TRBD1 (5 bases). V lost 5 bases to trimming and J lost 2 bases, with 23 bases between them. The CDR3 covers 18 residues. Germline V gives CDR1 SGHVS, CDR2 FNYEAQ. The CDR3 DNA follows: TGTGCCAGCAGCCCCCCCGAAAATAAGGGGTACGCCACAGATACGCAGTATTTT. Protein sequence: CASSPPENKGYATDTQYF.

V and J are TRBV5-6 and TRBJ2-3; 7 nucleotides match TRBD2. This CDR3 has 14 amino acids. V was pared by 4 bases and J by 6 bases, with 8 bases of the junction left unmatched. Per the germline V gene, CDR1 is SGHDT and CDR2 is YYEEEE. The CDR3 region has the DNA TGTGCCAGCAGCATCCCCGGGCGGGAGGATACGCAGTATTTT. It yields the protein CASSIPGREDTQYF.

V is TRBV27 and J is TRBJ2-7; D might be TRBD1 (5 bases). The CDR3 runs to 13 residues. CDR1 MNHEY and CDR2 SMNVEV come from the germline V gene (reference sequence). V lost 5 bases, J lost 7 bases, and 15 bases lay in between. This chain's CDR3 is CASSGPIDREQYF. The CDR3 nucleotides read TGTGCCAGCAGTGGGCCAATCGACAGAGAGCAGTACTTC.

The chain recombines TRBV10-3 with TRBJ2-3; TRBD2 agrees at 9 bases. Trimming cost V 6 bases and J 2 bases; bases outside gene matches: 3. The CDR3 spans 14 residues. Germline values: CDR1 ENHRY, CDR2 SYGVKD. This chain's CDR3 is CAISGLANTDTQYF. The CDR3 coding sequence is TGTGCCATCAGCGGACTAGCGAACACAGATACGCAGTATTTT.

The chain combines TRBV5-5 with TRBJ1-4; TRBD1 agrees at 8 bases. The germline V gene has CDR1 SGHKS and CDR2 YYEKEE (reference sequence). Germline trimming cut 4 bases from V and 6 bases from J; bases unmatched to any gene: 5. The CDR3 is 14 amino acids. In DNA, the CDR3 is TGTGCCAGCAGCCCCACAGGGGGGTATGAAAAACTGTTTTTT. This encodes CASSPTGGYEKLFF.

The rearrangement links TRBV6-5 to TRBJ1-1; TRBD1 agrees at 7 bases. The CDR3 sequence is 16 residues long. Germline CDR1 reads MNHEY; CDR2 reads SVGAGI. Trimming removed 0 bases from V and 0 bases from J; junction bases left unmatched: 4. For the CDR3, the DNA is TGTGCCAGCAGTTACTCGAAGGGGGCGATGAACACTGAAGCTTTCTTT. Translated, it gives CASSYSKGAMNTEAFF.

The chain combines TRBV4-3 with TRBJ1-1; TRBD1 is a possible D gene (5 bases). The V gene's germline CDR1 is LGHNA and CDR2 YSLEER. This CDR3 region has 14 residues. Trimming took off 1 base at V and 6 bases at J, with 12 bases between the two ends. The CDR3 is CASSQARGTAEAFF. As DNA, the CDR3 is TGCGCCAGCAGCCAAGCCCGGGGGACCGCTGAAGCTTTCTTT.

The chain is built from TRBV7-9 and TRBJ2-3; D gene unclear. The germline V gene has CDR1 SEHNR and CDR2 FQNEAQ (reference sequence). The CDR3 length is 15 residues. Deletions cut 3 bases from V and 2 bases from J, with 12 bases between. Here the CDR3 reads CASSLASSYTDTQYF. Here the CDR3 DNA reads TGTGCCAGCAGCTTGGCCAGTTCCTACACAGATACGCAGTATTTT.

This sequence joins TRBV27 and TRBJ1-2; 7 nucleotides align to TRBD1. With V trimmed by 6 bases and J by 7 bases, 8 bases remained unmatched. From germline, CDR1 is MNHEY and CDR2 SMNVEV (reference sequence). This CDR3 is 13 amino acids long. The CDR3 here is CASSLDRATGYTF. The CDR3 DNA reads TGTGCCAGCAGCCTCGACAGGGCAACTGGCTACACCTTC.

The genes are TRBV29-1 and TRBJ1-2, with D unresolved. Trimming stripped 4 bases from V and 8 bases from J, with 29 bases between. Germline-derived CDR1 and CDR2 are SQVTM and ANQGSEA. The CDR3 sequence is 17 residues long. CDR3 nucleotides: TGCAGCGTTGGACCCACACTTAGAATATCCCCCCACGAGGGCTACACCTTC. Amino acid sequence: CSVGPTLRISPHEGYTF.

Details on this clone: Other DNA sequences in the same sample also yield this CDR3. The rearrangement links TRBV27 to TRBJ2-7, with D perhaps matching TRBD1 or TRBD2 (5 bases each). The ends were cut back, 6 bases at V and 4 bases at J, with 13 bases in the middle. Germline V lookup: CDR1 MNHEY, CDR2 SMNVEV (reference sequence). The CDR3 length is 13 residues. In DNA, the CDR3 is TGTGCCAGCAGCCCGGGACGGATATACGAGCAGTACTTC. Its protein product is CASSPGRIYEQYF.

CDR3 nucleotide sequence: TGTGCCAGCAGCTTAGGGCCGGGGTTAGCTAACTATGGCTACACCTTC. Protein product: CASSLGPGLANYGYTF. The chain carries TRBV7-2 and TRBJ1-2; D is unresolved. With 1 base removed from V and 0 bases from J, the gap between germline ends came to 12 bases. The CDR3 runs 16 residues. Germline-derived CDR1 and CDR2 are SGHTA and FQGNSA.

The rearrangement uses TRBV7-9 and TRBJ2-7; TRBD1 agrees at 12 bases. Unmatched junction bases numbered 7, after V lost 5 bases and J lost 8 bases. The CDR3 has 14 residues. Germline V CDR1 and CDR2: SEHNR, FQNEAQ (reference sequence). CDR3 nucleotides: TGTGCCAGCAGCGCCCGGGACAGGGGGCAACAGCAGTACTTC. Protein: CASSARDRGQQQYF.

Regarding this clone: Other DNA sequences in the same sample also yield this CDR3. The chain couples TRBV11-2 to TRBJ2-7, with D perhaps matching TRBD2 (6 bases). The CDR3 spans 15 residues. Trimming left V 1 base short and J 2 bases short, with 12 bases between. Germline V gene data show CDR1 as SGHAT and CDR2 as FQNNGV. CDR3: CASSLGAGTPYEQYF. In DNA form, the CDR3 reads TGTGCCAGCAGCTTAGGGGCGGGGACCCCCTACGAGCAGTACTTC.

The chain carries TRBV27 and TRBJ2-2, with D possibly being TRBD2 (6 bases). The germline gives CDR1 MNHEY, CDR2 SMNVEV (reference sequence). CDR3 length: 16 residues. The ends were cut back, 4 bases at V and 1 base at J, with 13 bases in the middle. CDR3 nucleotide sequence: TGTGCCAGCAGTTCCCCCACTAGCCAGAACACCGGGGAGCTGTTTTTT. As protein: CASSSPTSQNTGELFF.

The chain couples TRBV7-2 to TRBJ1-2, with a possible D match to TRBD1 (6 bases). Germline loops: CDR1 SGHTA, CDR2 FQGNSA. V dropped 5 bases and J dropped 6 bases, with 25 bases sitting between them. The CDR3 is 17 residues long. CDR3 residues: CASSLRGSGRDFDGYTF. CDR3 DNA sequence: TGTGCCAGCAGCCTAAGGGGGTCGGGCAGGGATTTTGATGGCTACACCTTC.

The chain uses TRBV7-9 and TRBJ2-7, with 7 bases identical to TRBD1. J lost 8 bases, V lost 4 bases, and 8 bases had no gene match. The CDR3 loop spans 13 amino acids. Germline values: CDR1 SEHNR, CDR2 FQNEAQ (reference sequence). The CDR3 is CASSSPGTDKQYF. The CDR3 bases are TGTGCCAGCAGCTCCCCGGGGACAGACAAGCAGTACTTC. Variable domain in full (rest from reference TRBV7-9 and TRBJ2-7): DTGVSQNPRHKITKRGQNVTFRCDPISEHNRLYWYRQTLGQGPEFLTYFQNEAQLEKSRLLSDRFSAERPKGSFSTLEIQRTEQGDSAMYLCASSSPGTDKQYFGPGTRLTVT.

The V and J genes are TRBV15 and TRBJ2-7; TRBD2 is a possible D gene (5 bases). V lost 0 bases and J 7 bases, leaving 13 bases between the germline ends. This CDR3 has 14 residues. Germline assignment: CDR1 LNHNV and CDR2 YYDKDF (reference sequence). The CDR3 spells CATSREPVRGEQYF. CDR3 bases: TGTGCCACCAGCAGAGAGCCGGTTCGGGGAGAGCAGTACTTC.

V is TRBV11-3 and J is TRBJ1-2; 8 nucleotides align to TRBD1. Germline CDR1 and CDR2: SGHNT and YENEEA. The CDR3 runs 16 residues. With V trimmed by 4 bases and J by 3 bases, 10 bases remained unmatched. Written as DNA, the CDR3 is TGTGCCAGCAGCTCCCTCACCGAGACAGGGGACTATGGCTACACCTTC. This encodes CASSSLTETGDYGYTF.

This sequence joins TRBV19 and TRBJ2-1, with TRBD1 identical over 10 bases. The germline V gene encodes CDR1 LNHDA and CDR2 SQIVND (reference sequence). The ends lost 7 bases at V and 2 bases at J; junction bases unmatched: 8. CDR3 length: 16 amino acids. This chain's CDR3 is CASMSGGQGTYNEQFF. The CDR3 DNA is TGTGCCAGTATGTCCGGGGGACAGGGGACCTACAATGAGCAGTTCTTC. Variable domain in full (rest from reference TRBV19 and TRBJ2-1): DGGITQSPKYLFRKEGQNVTLSCEQNLNHDAMYWYRQDPGQGLRLIYYSQIVNDFQKGDIAEGYSVSREKKESFPLTVTSAQKNPTAFYLCASMSGGQGTYNEQFFGPGTRLTVL.

The table lists this clone with a count of one. The chain recombines TRBV7-9 with TRBJ2-7, with 7 bases that match TRBD1. The V segment lost 5 bases and the J segment 2 bases; nucleotides outside the gene matches: 6. Per the germline V gene, CDR1 is SEHNR and CDR2 is FQNEAQ (reference sequence). CDR3 size: 14 residues. CDR3 nucleotide sequence: TGTGCCAGCAGCCTCAGACAGGGCACCTACGAGCAGTACTTC. Protein sequence: CASSLRQGTYEQYF.

This clone showed up just once. The genes are TRBV4-1 and TRBJ2-7; the match to TRBD2 covers 9 bases. Germline CDR1 MGHRA, CDR2 YSYEKL. J was trimmed by 2 bases and V by 4 bases; bases with no gene match: 6. The CDR3 is 15 residues long. The CDR3 coding sequence is TGCGCCAGCAGCCCCGTGCTAGCGGGGACCTACGAGCAGTACTTC. Amino acids: CASSPVLAGTYEQYF.

The gene calls are TRBV27 and TRBJ2-6; unclear D gene. Trimming removed 4 bases from V and 0 bases from J, with 4 bases in between. CDR3 length: 14 residues. From germline, CDR1 is MNHEY and CDR2 SMNVEV (reference sequence). CDR3 region: CASSSLSGANVLTF. CDR3 coding DNA: TGTGCCAGCAGTTCTCTCTCTGGGGCCAACGTCCTGACTTTC.

This clone appeared once. The gene calls are TRBV5-5 and TRBJ1-1; D possibly corresponds to TRBD1 (5 bases). CDR1 is SGHKS and CDR2 is YYEKEE in the germline V gene (reference sequence). The CDR3 runs 14 residues. V lost 4 bases to trimming and J lost 2 bases, with 12 bases between them. CDR3 in DNA: TGTGCCAGCAGCGGTTGGGGGGAAAACACTGAAGCTTTCTTT. Translating it yields CASSGWGENTEAFF.

The CDR3 DNA is TGTGCCAGCAGCGAGGGCCTGGGGGAAAACACTGAAGCTTTCTTT. Translation: CASSEGLGENTEAFF. The chain recombines TRBV7-9 with TRBJ1-1; D perhaps matches TRBD1 (5 bases). The CDR3 runs to 15 residues. Germline V gene lookup returns CDR1 SEHNR and CDR2 FQNEAQ (reference sequence). Trimming left V 5 bases short and J 2 bases short, with 15 bases between.

This chain uses TRBV11-2 with TRBJ2-1; unclear D gene. The length of the CDR3 is 12 residues. Germline loops: CDR1 SGHAT, CDR2 FQNNGV. Trimming cost V 4 bases and J 8 bases, with 9 bases left between them. CDR3 sequence (DNA): TGTGCCAGCAGCTCCACCTCTCATGAGCAGTTCTTC. Residues: CASSSTSHEQFF.